Presented here are 14 T cell receptor beta chains from one specimen sequenced in a study of Graves' ophthalmopathy and Graves' hyperthyroidism. RNA transcripts were the source from which TCR beta CDR3 regions were amplified. The first-round RT-PCR employed HTBI primers together with the Qiagen OneStep RT-PCR kit. A multiplex PCR was then performed as the second round. TCRdb fed the multiplex PCR reads into MiXCR, producing one record per CDR3 protein. The sample carries around 1.1 million distinct CDR3 sequences, 36% recorded once. The sequencing input was peripheral blood or thyroid tissue (not recorded which). These receptor sequences come from an adult man with Graves' hyperthyroidism.

A remark on this clonotype: A much bigger clone sits one base away, suggesting this may be a read error. V usage is TRBV7-6 and J usage is TRBJ2-7; D may be TRBD2 (5 bases). The germline CDR1 and CDR2 sequences are SGHVS and FNYEAQ. The V end lost 5 bases, the J end lost 4 bases, and 15 bases lay between the germline ends. The CDR3 sequence is 14 residues long. The CDR3: CASSPTGLRYEQYF. Here the CDR3 DNA reads TGTGCCAGCAGCCCGACTGGACTGCGGTACGAGCAGTACTTC.

This chain connects TRBV6-5 to TRBJ2-2; tentatively, D is TRBD1 or TRBD2 (5 bases each). The germline V and J ends were trimmed by 3 bases and 5 bases, with 13 bases remaining between them. The CDR3 totals 15 residues. Germline loops: CDR1 MNHEY, CDR2 SVGAGI. Here the CDR3 reads CASSYWGPTTGELFF. DNA of the CDR3: TGTGCCAGCAGTTATTGGGGACCTACTACCGGGGAGCTGTTTTTT.

The table lists this clonotype with a count of one. The rearrangement uses TRBV7-3 and TRBJ2-5; possible D gene TRBD1, 6 bases. CDR1 and CDR2 from the germline V gene are SGHTA and FQGTGA. Trimming removed 1 base at V and 6 bases at J, with 12 bases between. The CDR3 contains 14 residues. The DNA of the CDR3 is TGTGCCAGCAGCTTAAGTGGGGGCAGTAAGACCCAGTACTTC. Translation: CASSLSGGSKTQYF.

This clonotype was seen at least ten times. V usage is TRBV20-1 and J usage is TRBJ1-5; the D is unclear. Germline V gene lookup returns CDR1 DFQATT and CDR2 SNEGSKA (reference sequence). V was clipped by 5 bases and J by 0 bases, with 11 bases between them. CDR3 length: 14 residues. CDR3 in amino acids: CSALTDNSNQPQHF. The CDR3 DNA reads as TGCAGTGCTCTGACTGATAATAGCAATCAGCCCCAGCATTTT.

The table lists this clonotype with a few counts. This sequence joins TRBV4-3 and TRBJ1-3; D remains ambiguous. V was pared by 0 bases and J by 5 bases, with 11 bases between. Germline V gene sequence: CDR1 LGHNA, CDR2 YSLEER. The CDR3 totals 15 residues. CDR3 sequence reads: CASSQDGGNRNTIYF. CDR3 in DNA: TGCGCCAGCAGCCAAGATGGAGGGAATCGAAACACCATATATTTT.

The chain is built from TRBV7-9 and TRBJ2-7; D remains unclear. The V end lost 5 bases, the J end lost 3 bases, and 20 bases lay between the germline ends. From germline, CDR1 is SEHNR and CDR2 FQNEAQ (reference sequence). The CDR3 spans 16 residues. In DNA, the CDR3 is TGTGCCAGCAGCCGCCTGAGTGGTAGCCACAGCTACGAGCAGTACTTC. Amino acids: CASSRLSGSHSYEQYF.

There are a few counts of this clonotype. The chain joins TRBV28 to TRBJ1-3; tentatively, D is TRBD1 (5 bases). The germline gives CDR1 MDHEN, CDR2 SYDVKM. V was trimmed by 7 bases and J by 2 bases, leaving 9 bases between them. This CDR3 contains 13 residues. The CDR3 nucleotides are TGTGCCAGCACAGGGCCGGCTGGAAACACCATATATTTT. Its protein product is CASTGPAGNTIYF.

The chain has TRBV28 and TRBJ1-5; D unresolved. Germline CDR1 is MDHEN and CDR2 is SYDVKM. The CDR3 length is 12 residues. The V gene lost 3 bases and the J gene lost 7 bases, with 7 bases spanning the gap. CDR3 in amino acids: CASSFGQQPQHF. CDR3 nucleotides: TGTGCCAGCAGTTTCGGCCAGCAGCCCCAGCATTTT.

This clonotype was seen a few times. The chain links TRBV5-1 to TRBJ2-5, with 8 bases lining up with TRBD1. Germline lookup yields CDR1 SGHRS and CDR2 YFSETQ. Trimming removed 9 bases from V and 5 bases from J; junction bases left unmatched: 12. This CDR3 spans 14 amino acids. The CDR3 DNA reads as TGCGCCACCAAAAGACAGGGGTCGGTGGAGACCCAGTACTTC. This codes for CATKRQGSVETQYF.

With regard to this clonotype: Given a much more abundant clone one base away, this may be a read error. The chain joins TRBV29-1 to TRBJ1-1; D may be TRBD1 (6 bases). The CDR3 is 11 amino acids. Germline V gives CDR1 SQVTM, CDR2 ANQGSEA. The V end lost 6 bases, the J end lost 5 bases, and 10 bases lay between the germline ends. The CDR3 protein is CSVKQGTEAFF. The CDR3 DNA sequence: TGCAGCGTGAAACAGGGAACTGAAGCTTTCTTT.

The chain employs TRBV19 and TRBJ2-1; 8 bases are a match to TRBD1. The CDR3 is 15 amino acids. Germline CDR1 LNHDA, CDR2 SQIVND (reference sequence). Trimming at V came to 5 bases and at J to 5 bases, leaving 8 bases not matched to a gene. The CDR3 reads CASSFRTGTDNEQFF. CDR3 bases: TGTGCCAGTAGTTTCCGGACAGGGACCGACAATGAGCAGTTCTTC.

The chain uses TRBV6-5 and TRBJ1-5; a possible D gene is TRBD1 (5 bases). Germline V CDR1 and CDR2: MNHEY, SVGAGI. Trimming removed 6 bases at V and 9 bases at J, with 12 bases between. The CDR3 contains 12 residues. The CDR3: CASRISGGPQHF. DNA of the CDR3: TGTGCCAGCAGGATTTCGGGGGGGCCCCAGCATTTT.

This chain links TRBV29-1 with TRBJ1-1; D is possibly TRBD1 (6 bases). V dropped 1 base and J dropped 6 bases, with 18 bases sitting between them. This CDR3 is 15 amino acids long. Germline assignment: CDR1 SQVTM and CDR2 ANQGSEA. CDR3: CSVEGIGKGGAEAFF. As DNA, the CDR3 is TGCAGCGTTGAAGGTATTGGCAAGGGGGGGGCTGAAGCTTTCTTT.

This clonotype was picked up many times. The chain couples TRBV29-1 to TRBJ1-1, with 8 bases matching TRBD1. After removal of 7 bases from V and 0 bases from J, the junction contained 4 bases not matched to a gene. This CDR3 comprises 13 residues. Germline V gene sequence: CDR1 SQVTM, CDR2 ANQGSEA. The CDR3 DNA follows: TGCAGCGGGGAGGGACAGGTGAACACTGAAGCTTTCTTT. Protein sequence: CSGEGQVNTEAFF.